This TCR beta chain is from a study of blood T cell repertoires in COVID-19. Trimming cost V 2 bases and J 2 bases; bases outside gene matches: 2. Germline values: CDR1 MNHEY, CDR2 SVGAGI. This CDR3 region has 14 residues. Data came from immunoSEQ multiplex PCR; TCRdb stores just in-frame clones and leaves some out. Among over 45,000 clones listed, about 90% were seen once. This rearrangement joins TRBV6-5 to TRBJ2-5, with TRBD2 matching over 7 bases. Sequenced input: peripheral blood. This clonotype was obtained from a woman aged 55-70 years with active or convalescent COVID-19. CDR3: CASSYRGSQETQYF. CDR3 DNA sequence: TGTGCCAGCAGTTACCGCGGGAGTCAAGAGACCCAGTACTTC.